The clone carrying this T cell receptor (beta chain) was picked up a small number of times. The data derive from a study of T-cell reconstitution after alpha-beta-depleted transplantation in children. The germline V gene encodes CDR1 SGHRS and CDR2 YFSETQ. CDR3 length equals 15 residues. V was trimmed by 0 bases and J by 0 bases, leaving 7 bases between them. Unique molecular identifiers were used to barcode this TCRbeta library. TCRdb passed the PCR reads through MiXCR, listing each CDR3 protein once. The sample has 500,000 to 600,000 distinct CDR3 sequences, 25% to 30% seen once. This TCR was recovered from a boy less than two years old with Wiskott-Aldrich syndrome, due to receive a stem cell transplant. The V and J genes are TRBV5-1 and TRBJ1-5; D unresolved. The specimen was PBMCs, collected before TCRalphabeta/CD19-depleted stem cell transplant. CDR3: CASSLDGISNQPQHF. The CDR3 coding sequence is TGCGCCAGCAGCTTGGACGGGATTAGCAATCAGCCCCAGCATTTT.